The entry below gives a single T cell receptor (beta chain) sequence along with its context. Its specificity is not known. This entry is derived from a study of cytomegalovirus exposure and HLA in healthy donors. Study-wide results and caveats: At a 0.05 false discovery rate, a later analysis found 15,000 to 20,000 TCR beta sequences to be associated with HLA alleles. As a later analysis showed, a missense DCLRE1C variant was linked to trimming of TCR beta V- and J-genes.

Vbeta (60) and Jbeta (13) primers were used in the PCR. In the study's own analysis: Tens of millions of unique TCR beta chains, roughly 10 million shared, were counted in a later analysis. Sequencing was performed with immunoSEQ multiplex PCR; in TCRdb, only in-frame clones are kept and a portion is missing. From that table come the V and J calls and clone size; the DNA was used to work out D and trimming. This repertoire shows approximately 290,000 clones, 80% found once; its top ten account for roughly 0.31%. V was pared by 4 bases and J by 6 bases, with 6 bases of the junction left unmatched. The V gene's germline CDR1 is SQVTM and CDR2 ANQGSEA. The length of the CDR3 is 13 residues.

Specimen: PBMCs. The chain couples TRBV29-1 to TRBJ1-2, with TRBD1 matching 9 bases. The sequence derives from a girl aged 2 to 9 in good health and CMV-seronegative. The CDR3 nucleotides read TGCAGCGTTGTGCTCGGGACAGGGAATGGCTACACCTTC. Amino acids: CSVVLGTGNGYTF.